The clone carrying this TCR beta chain was observed many times. The data stem from a study of T cells after yellow fever vaccination. The V and J ends lost 1 base and 12 bases respectively, with 12 bases between them. CDR3 length: 12 residues. Germline CDR1 SEHNR, CDR2 FQNEAQ (reference sequence). From the 5' RACE reads, TCRdb called clonotypes with MiXCR, one entry per CDR3 protein. The table includes approximately 70,000 distinct CDR3 sequences, about 7.2% detected once. The input for sequencing was CD8+ T cells sorted from PBMCs, taken around 10 days after the first yellow fever vaccination. This TCR came from a man aged 18 to 29 who received the YFV17D yellow fever vaccine. The J gene is TRBJ1-1, the V gene TRBV7-9; D gene ambiguous. The CDR3 spells CASSLGVGLTFF. The CDR3 DNA reads TGTGCCAGCAGCTTAGGGGTAGGTTTGACTTTCTTT.